Listed here are 29 T cell receptor beta chains from one sample, sequenced in a study of blood T cells in healthy people across ages. For the second PCR, which ran for about 6 to 12 cycles, a sample-barcoded 5' primer and a J-beta primer mix were used. MiXCR was run by TCRdb on the 5' RACE reads, yielding one entry per CDR3 protein. The sample lists about 680,000 distinct CDR3 sequences, approximately 49% occurring once. Source material: blood. The source of these receptors is a woman aged 60-75 years in good health.

The V and J genes are TRBV5-5 and TRBJ2-4, with 8 nucleotides matching TRBD1. The germline gives CDR1 SGHKS, CDR2 YYEKEE (reference sequence). The V segment lost 5 bases and the J segment 6 bases; nucleotides outside the gene matches: 7. The CDR3 sequence is 14 residues long. The CDR3 region is CASSSGTGVNIQYF. The DNA of the CDR3 is TGTGCCAGCAGTTCCGGGACAGGAGTAAACATTCAGTACTTC.

This clonotype has only one observation. This could be a read error, since a much larger clone is one nucleotide away. This sequence joins TRBV9 and TRBJ2-1; tentatively, D is TRBD2 (6 bases). CDR1 and CDR2 (germline): SGDLS, YYNGEE. This CDR3 region has 15 residues. CDR3 region: CASSSRDHVYNEQVF. The DNA of the CDR3 is TGTGCCAGCAGCTCGCGGGATCACGTTTACAATGAGCAGGTCTTC.

The chain combines TRBV20-1 with TRBJ2-5; D is uncertain. The DNA end is more similar to TRBJ2-7, so the J call may be wrong. This CDR3 comprises 13 residues. Germline CDR1 reads DFQATT; CDR2 reads SNEGSKA (reference sequence). This CDR3 reads CSARGEGYSEQYF. In DNA form, the CDR3 reads TGCAGTGCTAGGGGCGAAGGGTACTCCGAGCAGTACTTC.

With respect to this clonotype: A much larger clone differs by one base, so this may be a read error. The rearrangement joins TRBV29-1 to TRBJ2-3; TRBD2 is a possible D gene (5 bases). The CDR3 contains 15 residues. The V gene's germline CDR1 is SQVTM and CDR2 ANQGSEA. The ends were cut back, 0 bases at V and 5 bases at J, with 15 bases in the middle. The CDR3 loop reads CSVEDVPGEVDTQYF. The CDR3 DNA reads TGCAGCGTTGAAGATGTGCCCGGGGAAGTAGATACGCAGTATTTT.

The chain is built from TRBV3-1 and TRBJ2-7; 9 bases map to TRBD1. CDR1 and CDR2 (germline): LGHDT, YNNKEL (reference sequence). Losses at the gene ends were 4 bases for V and 3 bases for J; bases not matched to a gene: 7. CDR3 size: 15 residues. The CDR3 DNA sequence: TGTGCCAGCAGCCCCGGGACAGGGCACGACTACGAGCAGTACTTC. Its translation is CASSPGTGHDYEQYF.

The chain has TRBV7-9 and TRBJ2-3; 9 positions match TRBD2. The CDR3 spans 16 residues. J lost 5 bases, V lost 1 base, and 7 bases had no gene match. CDR1 and CDR2 from the germline V gene are SEHNR and FQNEAQ (reference sequence). CDR3 nucleotide sequence: TGTGCCAGCAGCTTAGGGCTAGCGGGAAATCAAGATACGCAGTATTTT. Its translation is CASSLGLAGNQDTQYF.

V usage is TRBV7-2 and J usage is TRBJ1-2; 10 positions agree with TRBD1. V dropped 5 bases and J dropped 5; count of bases not matched to a gene: 11. CDR3 length: 16 amino acids. Per germline, CDR1 SGHTA and CDR2 FQGNSA. CDR3 in amino acids: CASSSGGGQGPYGYTF. Here the CDR3 DNA reads TGTGCCAGCAGCAGTGGGGGGGGACAGGGGCCATATGGCTACACCTTC.

This rearrangement joins TRBV9 to TRBJ2-5; D not certain. The germline V gene encodes CDR1 SGDLS and CDR2 YYNGEE. Trimming shortened V by 3 bases and J by 9 bases, and 18 bases separated the two germline ends. The CDR3 is made up of 14 amino acids. This chain's CDR3 is CASSGRADGMAQYF. The CDR3 coding sequence is TGTGCCAGCAGCGGTCGAGCTGACGGCATGGCCCAGTACTTC.

This clonotype appeared a few times. The chain has TRBV7-9 and TRBJ1-2, with D possibly being TRBD1 (5 bases). The ends were cut back, 4 bases at V and 2 bases at J, with 17 bases in the middle. CDR3 length: 16 residues. Per the germline V gene, CDR1 is SEHNR and CDR2 is FQNEAQ (reference sequence). The CDR3 protein is CASSSPGQGYNYGYTF. The CDR3 nucleotides read TGTGCCAGCAGCTCACCCGGGCAGGGATACAACTATGGCTACACCTTC.

The V and J genes are TRBV12-3 or TRBV12-4 and TRBJ2-3, with TRBD1 matching 7 bases. The CDR3 is made up of 14 amino acids. V was pared by 6 bases and J by 3 bases, with 6 bases of the junction left unmatched. CDR3 sequence (DNA): TGTGCCAGCAGCTACAGGGGTAGGACAGATACGCAGTATTTT. Translating it yields CASSYRGRTDTQYF.

The rearrangement uses TRBV4-1 and TRBJ2-5; D not certain. Trimming stripped 3 bases from V and 2 bases from J, with 13 bases between. The CDR3 consists of 15 residues. The germline V gene encodes CDR1 MGHRA and CDR2 YSYEKL. For the CDR3, the DNA is TGCGCCAGCAGCCAGAGCCCGGGCAGACAAGAGACCCAGTACTTC. Residues: CASSQSPGRQETQYF.

This clonotype showed up just once. Mismatch with germline at one junction end may stem from a read error. V and J are TRBV12-3 or TRBV12-4 and TRBJ2-3; TRBD2 is a possible D gene (6 bases). This CDR3 contains 16 residues. The CDR3 sequence is CASSPSSGGNADMQYF. The CDR3 DNA reads TGTGCCAGCAGCCCATCAAGCGGAGGGAACGCAGATATGCAGTATTTT.

The chain is built from TRBV6-5 and TRBJ2-7; a weak D match, TRBD1 (6 bases). V dropped 2 bases and J dropped 1 base, with 12 bases sitting between them. The CDR3 length is 15 residues. Germline CDR1 is MNHEY and CDR2 is SVGAGI. CDR3 in amino acids: CASSYGKQGSYEQYF. CDR3 nucleotide sequence: TGTGCCAGCAGTTACGGGAAACAGGGATCCTACGAGCAGTACTTC.

The rearrangement joins TRBV30 to TRBJ2-4; TRBD1 matches at 8 bases. This CDR3 has 13 residues. The V gene end was trimmed by 3 bases and the J gene end by 7 bases; junction bases not matched to a gene: 5. CDR1 is GTSNPN and CDR2 is SVGIG in the germline V gene (reference sequence). CDR3 DNA sequence: TGTGCCTGGAGCGACAGGGGTAGGAACATTCAGTACTTC. Its translation is CAWSDRGRNIQYF.

This clonotype appeared a few times. The V and J genes are TRBV28 and TRBJ2-7; 9 bases align to TRBD2. The germline gives CDR1 MDHEN, CDR2 SYDVKM. V was clipped by 7 bases and J by 1 base; unmatched bases: 11. This CDR3 is built from 16 residues. The CDR3: CASNTLSGRISYEQYF. CDR3 sequence (DNA): TGTGCCAGCAATACTCTGAGCGGGAGGATATCCTACGAGCAGTACTTC.

In this sample, this clonotype turned up a few times. The gene calls are TRBV20-1 and TRBJ2-5; weak D call: TRBD1 (6 bases). The DNA end is a closer match to TRBJ2-7, so the J assignment may be wrong. Germline CDR1 and CDR2: DFQATT and SNEGSKA (reference sequence). CDR3 length: 14 amino acids. The CDR3 coding sequence is TGCAGTGCTAGACCGCCACAGGGTTCTAACGAGCAGTACTTC. This sequence encodes CSARPPQGSNEQYF.

This clonotype was recorded once. This sequence joins TRBV2 and TRBJ2-5; 8 bases align to TRBD2. Looked up from germline, CDR1 is SNHLY and CDR2 is FYNNEI. The J segment lost 11 bases and the V segment lost 5 bases, leaving 19 bases of the junction unmatched. CDR3 length: 16 residues. The CDR3 loop reads CASSKTTGLESNEQYF. As DNA, the CDR3 is TGTGCCAGCAGTAAAACGACGGGACTAGAGAGCAATGAGCAGTACTTC.

The J gene is TRBJ1-2, the V gene TRBV16, with 9 bases fitting TRBD1. Germline assignment: CDR1 KGHSY and CDR2 FQNENV. V trimming: 0 bases; J trimming: 4 bases; junction bases outside the gene matches: 6. The CDR3 is 16 amino acids. CDR3 sequence (DNA): TGTGCCAGCAGCCAATCTGGGTCGGGACAGGGCTATGGCTACACCTTC. This sequence encodes CASSQSGSGQGYGYTF. Supplemented by reference TRBV16 and TRBJ1-2, the full variable domain reads GEEVAQTPKHLVRGEGQKAKLYCAPIKGHSYVFWYQQVLKNEFKFLISFQNENVFDETGMPKERFSAKCLPNSPCSLEIQATKLEDSAVYFCASSQSGSGQGYGYTFGSGTRLTVV.

This clonotype has a count of ten or more. The CDR3 loop reads CASSFQGASEQYF. The CDR3 DNA reads as TGTGCCAGCAGCTTTCAGGGGGCGAGCGAGCAGTACTTC. The chain links TRBV7-3 to TRBJ2-5; TRBD1 aligns across 8 bases. TRBJ2-7 matches the DNA end more closely, so the J call is doubtful. CDR1 and CDR2 from the germline V gene are SGHTA and FQGTGA. The CDR3 is 13 residues long.

The chain is built from TRBV4-3 and TRBJ1-2; D may be TRBD1 (6 bases). Trimming stripped 1 base from V and 4 bases from J, with 16 bases between. There are 16 residues in the CDR3. The V gene's germline CDR1 is LGHNA and CDR2 YSLEER. In DNA form, the CDR3 reads TGCGCCAGCAGCCAAGGGAGGGGGGGGCCGGGCTATGGCTACACCTTC. Translating gives CASSQGRGGPGYGYTF.

The chain joins TRBV4-3 to TRBJ2-1; the D is unclear. From germline, CDR1 is LGHNA and CDR2 YSLEER. The CDR3 consists of 14 residues. The V and J ends lost 1 base and 8 bases respectively, with 12 bases between them. CDR3 DNA sequence: TGCGCCAGCAGCCAAGCCCCCTCGACACATGAGCAGTTCTTC. Translating it yields CASSQAPSTHEQFF.

The rearrangement links TRBV30 to TRBJ2-1, with 11 bases identical to TRBD1. After removal of 5 bases from V and 9 bases from J, the junction contained 6 bases not matched to a gene. Germline values: CDR1 GTSNPN, CDR2 SVGIG (reference sequence). The CDR3 runs 13 residues. The CDR3 sequence is CAWEGQGALEQFF. CDR3 coding DNA: TGTGCCTGGGAAGGACAGGGGGCGCTTGAGCAGTTCTTC.

This clonotype was counted a few times. This chain joins TRBV11-1 and TRBJ2-4; a weak D match, TRBD2 (7 bases). The CDR3 loop spans 14 amino acids. The V and J ends lost 5 bases and 7 bases respectively, with 15 bases between them. CDR1 is SGHAT, CDR2 FQDESV, per germline (reference sequence). The CDR3 DNA reads TGTGCCAGCAGCCGCGGGGGCAGCGAGAACATTCAGTACTTC. Its protein is CASSRGGSENIQYF.

This clonotype was seen a handful of times. The V gene is TRBV5-1, the J gene TRBJ1-2; no reliable D call. Trimming removed 2 bases from V and 4 bases from J, with 15 bases in between. The CDR3 has 15 residues. Germline CDR1 reads SGHRS; CDR2 reads YFSETQ. The CDR3 sequence: CASSFSTDPFYGYTF. The CDR3 DNA is TGCGCCAGCAGCTTTTCAACAGATCCCTTCTATGGCTACACCTTC.

This clonotype was recorded only once. The junction departs from germline at one end; a sequencing error may be responsible. The chain joins TRBV27 to TRBJ1-2; D unresolved. The CDR3 consists of 13 residues. Germline V gives CDR1 MNHEY, CDR2 SMNVEV (reference sequence). CDR3 sequence: CASSRRENYGCTF. CDR3 in DNA: TGTGCCAGCAGCCGGCGGGAGAACTATGGCTGCACCTTC.

The chain links TRBV20-1 to TRBJ2-7; 12 bases align to TRBD2. Losses at the gene ends were 0 bases for V and 4 bases for J; bases not matched to a gene: 4. The CDR3 extends over 15 amino acids. CDR1 and CDR2 (germline): DFQATT, SNEGSKA (reference sequence). The CDR3 spells CSARDRTSGIYEQYF. In DNA form, the CDR3 reads TGCAGTGCTAGAGATAGGACTAGCGGGATTTACGAGCAGTACTTC.

This clonotype was observed many times. This rearrangement joins TRBV12-3 or TRBV12-4 to TRBJ2-3; TRBD2 matches 10 bases. The CDR3 is 15 residues long. The trim removed 5 bases at V and 6 bases at J, leaving 8 bases unmatched. In DNA form, the CDR3 reads TGTGCCAGCAGTCCCCGACGAGCGGGAGGGGATACGCAGTATTTT. It translates to CASSPRRAGGDTQYF.

In this sample, this clonotype turned up many times. The gene calls are TRBV12-3 or TRBV12-4 and TRBJ2-7, with D uncertain. Trimming removed 3 bases at V and 7 bases at J, with 10 bases between. This CDR3 has 12 amino acids. CDR3 sequence: CASSFEGLEQYF. As DNA, the CDR3 is TGTGCCAGCAGTTTTGAAGGCTTAGAGCAGTACTTC.

The V gene is TRBV7-9, the J gene TRBJ2-5; D is possibly TRBD1 or TRBD2 (5 bases each). The CDR3 runs 14 residues. The ends were cut back, 2 bases at V and 5 bases at J, with 12 bases in the middle. Germline lookup yields CDR1 SEHNR and CDR2 FQNEAQ (reference sequence). The CDR3, as DNA: TGTGCCAGCAGCTTAAGCGAGGGGTTGGAGACCCAGTACTTC. It translates to CASSLSEGLETQYF.